Below are 19 T cell receptor beta chains sequenced from a single sample in a study of blood T cell repertoires in COVID-19. The table came from immunoSEQ multiplex PCR; TCRdb's copy has only in-frame clones and leaves some out. The repertoire has around 310,000 clones, 90% of them found once; the top ten carry 1%. Sequenced input: peripheral blood. Every receptor here comes from a woman between 40 and 50 years old with COVID-19, enrolled during active disease.

This chain uses TRBV11-3 with TRBJ2-5; tentatively, D is TRBD1 (6 bases). The CDR3 is made up of 17 amino acids. Germline CDR1 and CDR2: SGHNT and YENEEA. Trimming shortened V by 5 bases and J by 4 bases, and 23 bases separated the two germline ends. This CDR3 reads CASSKRGRGGLGETQYF. The DNA of the CDR3 is TGTGCCAGCAGCAAGAGGGGCAGGGGCGGGTTGGGAGAGACCCAGTACTTC.

V and J are TRBV7-2 and TRBJ1-1; D may be TRBD1 (5 bases). V lost 6 bases and J 5 bases, leaving 16 bases between the germline ends. The CDR3 length is 14 residues. Germline CDR1 and CDR2: SGHTA and FQGNSA. CDR3 residues: CASRFTQGLTEAFF. CDR3 coding DNA: TGTGCCAGCAGATTTACGCAGGGTTTGACTGAAGCTTTCTTT. The full variable domain, rest sourced from reference TRBV7-2 and TRBJ1-1, is GAGVSQSPSNKVTEKGKDVELRCDPISGHTALYWYRQSLGQGLEFLIYFQGNSAPDKSGLPSDRFSAERTGGSVSTLTIQRTQQEDSAVYLCASRFTQGLTEAFFGQGTRLTVV.

The V call is TRBV19, the J call TRBJ1-3; no reliable D call. Germline V gives CDR1 LNHDA, CDR2 SQIVND (reference sequence). The CDR3 runs to 14 residues. Trimming shortened V by 2 bases and J by 4 bases, and 9 bases separated the two germline ends. Here the CDR3 DNA reads TGTGCCAGTAGTATATCGCTAACGGGAAACACCATATATTTT. Protein sequence: CASSISLTGNTIYF.

V is TRBV29-1 and J is TRBJ1-2; weak D call: TRBD1 (6 bases). The ends were cut back, 5 bases at V and 6 bases at J, with 19 bases in the middle. This CDR3 region has 14 residues. Germline-derived CDR1 and CDR2 are SQVTM and ANQGSEA. The CDR3 nucleotides are TGCAGCGTTCAATTTAGAGGGACACATAATGGCTACACCTTC. This translates into CSVQFRGTHNGYTF.

Only one count was recorded for this clone. The V call is TRBV9, the J call TRBJ1-2, with 8 bases matching TRBD1. The CDR3 totals 16 residues. Germline V gives CDR1 SGDLS, CDR2 YYNGEE. The junction had 13 bases not matched to a gene; V was cut back by 5 bases and J by 4 bases. Here the CDR3 reads CASSDEKNRGVYGYTF. For the CDR3, the DNA is TGTGCCAGCAGTGATGAAAAGAACAGGGGGGTCTATGGCTACACCTTC.

The rearrangement uses TRBV19 and TRBJ2-1; D uncertain. The CDR3 consists of 12 residues. Per the germline V gene, CDR1 is LNHDA and CDR2 is SQIVND (reference sequence). V shed 4 bases and J shed 5 bases, with 6 bases lying between them. The CDR3 nucleotides read TGTGCCAGTAGTACCCGTGACAATGAGCAGTTCTTC. Protein: CASSTRDNEQFF.

The gene calls are TRBV7-8 and TRBJ2-1, with TRBD2 matching over 15 bases. The junction had 9 bases not matched to a gene; V was cut back by 5 bases and J by 1 base. Germline V gives CDR1 SGHVS, CDR2 FQNEAQ. The length of the CDR3 is 19 residues. CDR3: CASSPRTSGRAWSYNEQFF. The DNA for the CDR3 is TGTGCCAGCAGCCCGCGGACTAGCGGGAGGGCCTGGTCCTACAATGAGCAGTTCTTC. Using reference TRBV7-8 and TRBJ2-1 for the parts outside the CDR3, the full variable domain is GAGVSQSPRYKVAKRGQDVALRCDPISGHVSLFWYQQALGQGPEFLTYFQNEAQLDKSGLPSDRFFAERPEGSVSTLKIQRTQQEDSAVYLCASSPRTSGRAWSYNEQFFGPGTRLTVL.

V is TRBV6-5 and J is TRBJ2-1; a possible D gene is TRBD1 (5 bases). Germline CDR1 reads MNHEY; CDR2 reads SVGAGI. The CDR3 extends over 13 amino acids. V dropped 7 bases and J dropped 2 bases, with 9 bases sitting between them. The CDR3 protein is CASIPGPYNEQFF. The CDR3 nucleotides read TGTGCCAGCATCCCAGGGCCCTACAATGAGCAGTTCTTC.

The CDR3 DNA reads as TGTGCCTGGAGTCCGGTTGGTCGTAGCAATCAGCCCCAGCATTTT. Translated: CAWSPVGRSNQPQHF. The chain employs TRBV30 and TRBJ1-5; no clear D gene. V lost 2 bases, J lost 0 bases, and 11 bases lay in between. This CDR3 is built from 15 residues. Germline CDR1 reads GTSNPN; CDR2 reads SVGIG (reference sequence).

The J gene is TRBJ2-7, the V gene TRBV5-1; 13 nucleotides agree with TRBD2. This CDR3 spans 15 amino acids. The trim removed 4 bases at V and 3 bases at J, leaving 4 bases unmatched. Per germline, CDR1 SGHRS and CDR2 YFSETQ. CDR3 loop: CASSQGLAGYYEQYF. The CDR3 nucleotides are TGCGCCAGCAGCCAGGGACTAGCGGGGTACTACGAGCAGTACTTC.

The chain recombines TRBV6-1 with TRBJ1-2, with D possibly matching TRBD1 (6 bases). CDR1 and CDR2 from the germline V gene are MNHNS and SASEGT. V lost 3 bases to trimming and J lost 8 bases, with 19 bases between them. This CDR3 is built from 15 residues. CDR3 protein: CASSDFGGRGFGYTF. CDR3 DNA sequence: TGTGCCAGCAGTGATTTTGGGGGCAGGGGCTTCGGCTACACCTTC.

J is TRBJ2-7 and V is TRBV14; D is ambiguous. V lost 1 base, J lost 7 bases, and 8 bases lay in between. CDR1 SGHDN and CDR2 FVKESK come from the germline V gene. This CDR3 is 12 amino acids long. The CDR3 nucleotides read TGTGCCAGCAGCCAAGGGGCCGCTGAGCAGTACTTC. It specifies CASSQGAAEQYF.

Only one count was recorded for this clone. CDR3: CASSPMNTEAFF. The CDR3 region has the DNA TGTGCCAGCAGCCCTATGAACACTGAAGCTTTCTTT. This chain uses TRBV7-9 with TRBJ1-1; D is ambiguous. V was cut by 5 bases and J by 0 bases, with 4 bases left in between. Germline values: CDR1 SEHNR, CDR2 FQNEAQ (reference sequence). The CDR3 is 12 amino acids.

This chain uses TRBV19 with TRBJ2-5, with 12 bases lining up with TRBD2. The length of the CDR3 is 18 residues. V shed 3 bases and J 5 bases; nucleotides not matched to a gene: 13. From germline, CDR1 is LNHDA and CDR2 SQIVND (reference sequence). The CDR3 DNA reads TGTGCCAGTAGTATTTTTCTAGCGGGAGGGGGAGATTCTGAGACCCAGTACTTC. Protein product: CASSIFLAGGGDSETQYF.

The V call is TRBV4-2, the J call TRBJ1-6; maybe TRBD1 (5 bases). The germline gives CDR1 LGHNA, CDR2 YNFKEQ. V gave up 1 base and J gave up 8 bases, with 15 bases separating them. This CDR3 spans 16 amino acids. The CDR3 coding sequence is TGTGCCAGCAGCCAAGTTCCTCGGAGGGACGATTCACCCCTCCACTTT. Encoded protein: CASSQVPRRDDSPLHF.

The chain joins TRBV19 to TRBJ1-2, with a possible D match to TRBD1 (6 bases). The V end lost 7 bases, the J end lost 3 bases, and 18 bases lay between the germline ends. CDR1 is LNHDA, CDR2 SQIVND, per germline (reference sequence). CDR3 length equals 15 residues. The CDR3 DNA follows: TGTGCCAGTACCCATGGGTACAGGGTTGACTATGGCTACACCTTC. As protein: CASTHGYRVDYGYTF.

The chain employs TRBV7-2 and TRBJ2-3, with D hard to call. Trimming left V 6 bases short and J 6 bases short, with 13 bases between. Germline V gives CDR1 SGHTA, CDR2 FQGNSA. The CDR3 covers 13 residues. The CDR3 region has the DNA TGTGCCAGCAGACTTTCCTTCTCCGATACGCAGTATTTT. This codes for CASRLSFSDTQYF.

This clone appeared once. The V call is TRBV6-7, the J call TRBJ2-4, with 9 bases that match TRBD1. TRBV6-7 is labeled an ORF, and its function is uncertain. The CDR3 has 14 amino acids. V shed 6 bases, J shed 8 bases, and the junction held 8 bases outside the gene matches. The CDR3 protein is CASRVSWTGDIQYF. CDR3 DNA: TGTGCCAGCAGAGTTAGTTGGACAGGGGACATTCAGTACTTC.

The chain carries TRBV27 and TRBJ1-2; weak D call: TRBD1 (6 bases). Trimming cost V 4 bases and J 7 bases, with 13 bases left between them. The CDR3 runs to 13 residues. The germline V gene has CDR1 MNHEY and CDR2 SMNVEV (reference sequence). CDR3 nucleotide sequence: TGTGCCAGCAGTTCGCCCGCCAGGGGTGGCTACACCTTC. Protein sequence: CASSSPARGGYTF.